The 20 T cell receptor beta chains reported below all come from one sample, sequenced in a study of sequential checkpoint blockade in melanoma. The repertoire was sequenced with immunoSEQ multiplex PCR; TCRdb's copy has only in-frame clones and lacks some. The repertoire has over 2,000 clones, approximately 22% of them found once; the top ten carry roughly 20%. Documented treatment: randomized to nivolumab then ipilimumab (arm A) or the reverse (arm B). The sample consisted of tumor tissue (inferred from file names), taken from a patient given nivolumab and ipilimumab in sequence. The receptor set was obtained from a human donor with melanoma.

This chain connects TRBV16 to TRBJ2-1, with TRBD2 as a possible D gene (7 bases). Between the trimmed V and J ends, which lost 6 bases and 4 bases, there was a span of 13 bases. CDR3 length equals 14 residues. Germline loops: CDR1 KGHSY, CDR2 FQNENV. CDR3 nucleotide sequence: TGTGCCAGCAGTGGGGGGGCGTTATACAATGAGCAGTTCTTC. It is translated as CASSGGALYNEQFF.

The chain employs TRBV5-1 and TRBJ2-3; TRBD2 matches at 7 bases. The length of the CDR3 is 15 residues. Germline V gene data show CDR1 as SGHRS and CDR2 as YFSETQ. V gave up 7 bases and J gave up 0 bases; unmatched junction bases: 8. The CDR3 reads CASGGRGTSTDTQYF. The DNA of the CDR3 is TGCGCCAGCGGGGGGAGGGGTACTAGCACAGATACGCAGTATTTT.

Here the CDR3 DNA reads TGTGCCAGCAGCTTTGGGACAGGAAGCTCCTACAATGAGCAGTTCTTC. This translates into CASSFGTGSSYNEQFF. The chain combines TRBV11-3 with TRBJ2-1; TRBD1 aligns across 8 bases. CDR3 length: 16 amino acids. CDR1 and CDR2 (germline): SGHNT, YENEEA. The ends lost 3 bases at V and 0 bases at J; junction bases unmatched: 4.

This clone is categorized as medium-sized. This sequence joins TRBV11-3 and TRBJ1-1; no clear D gene. With 5 bases removed from V and 0 bases from J, the gap between germline ends came to 13 bases. The CDR3 has 15 amino acids. CDR1 and CDR2 (germline): SGHNT, YENEEA. The CDR3 reads CASSVGPSLNTEAFF. In nucleotides, the CDR3 is TGTGCCAGCAGCGTGGGCCCCAGCCTGAACACTGAAGCTTTCTTT.

The chain combines TRBV19 with TRBJ2-2; 9 positions agree with TRBD1. The CDR3 is 14 amino acids. The V gene end was trimmed by 9 bases and the J gene end by 3 bases; junction bases not matched to a gene: 5. Germline values: CDR1 LNHDA, CDR2 SQIVND (reference sequence). DNA for the CDR3: TGTGCCAGCCGGGGACAGGGAGACACCGGGGAGCTGTTTTTT. This encodes CASRGQGDTGELFF.

The chain uses TRBV4-1 and TRBJ1-2, with D possibly matching TRBD1 (6 bases). V was shortened by 2 bases and J by 5 bases, with 12 bases between the two germline ends. The CDR3 contains 14 residues. Germline assignment: CDR1 MGHRA and CDR2 YSYEKL. The CDR3 region is CASSQTGPTYGYTF. CDR3 nucleotides: TGCGCCAGCAGCCAAACAGGGCCTACTTATGGCTACACCTTC.

This clone came up a few times. The V call is TRBV6-8, the J call TRBJ2-6; tentative D call: TRBD1 (8 bases). The CDR3 loop spans 16 amino acids. The V end lost 10 bases, the J end lost 0 bases, and 16 bases lay between the germline ends. The germline gives CDR1 MNHGY, CDR2 SAAAGT. The CDR3 region has the DNA TGTGCCATCAGCGGGACAGGCAACTCTGGGGCCAACGTCCTGACTTTC. Amino acids: CAISGTGNSGANVLTF.

This clone is medium-sized by share. This chain uses TRBV30 with TRBJ1-2; weak D call: TRBD1 (6 bases). V gave up 4 bases and J gave up 7 bases, with 19 bases separating them. The CDR3 is 14 residues long. Per germline, CDR1 GTSNPN and CDR2 SVGIG (reference sequence). CDR3 residues: CAWKHGGQTFGYTF. In nucleotides, the CDR3 is TGTGCCTGGAAACATGGGGGGCAAACGTTTGGCTACACCTTC.

This clone is deemed medium-sized (0.01 to 0.1%). This chain uses TRBV11-3 with TRBJ1-3, with D possibly being TRBD1 (5 bases). Trimming removed 3 bases at V and 3 bases at J, with 15 bases between. The germline V gene has CDR1 SGHNT and CDR2 YENEEA. This CDR3 region has 16 residues. In nucleotides, the CDR3 is TGTGCCAGCAGCTTGGACATGGTGCCTTTTGGAAACACCATATATTTT. It is translated as CASSLDMVPFGNTIYF.

V is TRBV5-1 and J is TRBJ1-4; D remains ambiguous. With 0 bases removed from V and 7 bases from J, the gap between germline ends came to 10 bases. The CDR3 spans 14 residues. The germline gives CDR1 SGHRS, CDR2 YFSETQ. As DNA, the CDR3 is TGCGCCAGCAGCTTGGGGGGTTGGGGTGAAAAACTGTTTTTT. This encodes CASSLGGWGEKLFF.

The J gene is TRBJ1-1, the V gene TRBV6-8; D not resolved. Germline V gene lookup returns CDR1 MNHGY and CDR2 SAAAGT. The CDR3 covers 14 residues. The V and J ends lost 0 bases and 10 bases respectively, with 15 bases between them. The CDR3 DNA reads TGTGCCAGCAGTTACTCCCCCGACTCGAGAGTAGCTTTCTTT. It encodes CASSYSPDSRVAFF.

Within the sample, this clone is large. The chain employs TRBV11-3 and TRBJ2-4; D remains unclear. Germline V gene sequence: CDR1 SGHNT, CDR2 YENEEA. V was pared by 2 bases and J by 2 bases, with 10 bases between. This CDR3 spans 15 amino acids. CDR3 amino acids: CASSLSGTPKNIQYF. Here the CDR3 DNA reads TGTGCCAGCAGCTTATCTGGCACCCCCAAAAACATTCAGTACTTC.

Only a few counts were recorded for this clone. V is TRBV10-2 and J is TRBJ1-1; TRBD1 aligns across 8 bases. This CDR3 contains 15 residues. The J segment lost 0 bases and the V segment lost 2 bases, leaving 2 bases of the junction unmatched. The germline V gene encodes CDR1 WSHSY and CDR2 SAAADI. CDR3 bases: TGCGCCAGCAGTGAGGGGACAGGAGTGAACACTGAAGCTTTCTTT. Translation: CASSEGTGVNTEAFF.

This clone was found once. The chain joins TRBV10-2 to TRBJ1-2; D remains ambiguous. CDR3 length: 15 amino acids. Germline V gene sequence: CDR1 WSHSY, CDR2 SAAADI. Trimming pared 3 bases from V and 5 bases from J, leaving 16 bases between. The CDR3, as DNA: TGCGCCAGCAGTGAAGGGTCTCCGCTAGGGTATGGCTACACCTTC. The encoded protein is CASSEGSPLGYGYTF.

By share of the sample, this clone is medium-sized. The V call is TRBV11-3, the J call TRBJ1-1; a possible D gene is TRBD1 (6 bases). V was pared by 5 bases and J by 1 base, with 14 bases between. Germline loops: CDR1 SGHNT, CDR2 YENEEA. This CDR3 has 15 residues. The CDR3 loop is CASSPPTGSNTEAFF. Written as DNA, the CDR3 is TGTGCCAGCAGCCCCCCTACAGGGTCGAACACTGAAGCTTTCTTT.

The chain is built from TRBV9 and TRBJ1-5; TRBD1 matches at 7 bases. The CDR3 contains 15 residues. J gave up 1 base and V 5 bases, and 6 bases lay outside the gene matches. Germline loops: CDR1 SGDLS, CDR2 YYNGEE. The CDR3: CASSTQGRSNQPQHF. The CDR3 DNA sequence: TGTGCCAGCAGTACACAGGGGCGAAGCAATCAGCCCCAGCATTTT.

This clone was counted a few times. The rearrangement uses TRBV6-8 and TRBJ2-5, with 9 bases identical to TRBD1. The CDR3 loop spans 15 amino acids. V gave up 5 bases and J gave up 9 bases; unmatched junction bases: 13. CDR1 is MNHGY, CDR2 SAAAGT, per germline. The CDR3 is CASSVGGQGGAAQYF. CDR3 nucleotide sequence: TGTGCCAGCAGTGTAGGGGGACAGGGCGGAGCGGCCCAGTACTTC.

This clone was picked up a small number of times. CDR3 bases: TGTGCCAGCAATTGGGACAGGGGGCAAACTAATGAAAAACTGTTTTTT. It specifies CASNWDRGQTNEKLFF. This chain links TRBV6-8 with TRBJ1-4; 12 bases line up with TRBD1. V shed 7 bases, J shed 1 base, and the junction held 4 bases outside the gene matches. The length of the CDR3 is 16 residues. Germline CDR1 MNHGY, CDR2 SAAAGT.

The chain has TRBV9 and TRBJ1-1; D uncertain. V shed 4 bases and J shed 8 bases, with 12 bases lying between them. Looked up from germline, CDR1 is SGDLS and CDR2 is YYNGEE. The CDR3 runs 12 residues. As DNA, the CDR3 is TGTGCCAGCAGCTTAGTGGTCACGGAAGCTTTCTTT. This encodes CASSLVVTEAFF.

This clone was seen repeatedly, ten times or more. V gene TRBV23-1 combines with J gene TRBJ1-6; D gene ambiguous. TRBV23-1 counts as an open reading frame of uncertain function. V was trimmed by 6 bases and J by 10 bases, leaving 34 bases between them. The length of the CDR3 is 20 residues. CDR3 DNA: TGCGCCAGCAGCCAACCTTGGAGCTTAGGAGGCGATATATATTGGTCACCCCTCCACTTT. Protein sequence: CASSQPWSLGGDIYWSPLHF.